This T cell receptor (beta chain) was recorded in a study of cytomegalovirus exposure and HLA in healthy donors. The CDR3 covers 12 residues. Germline values: CDR1 LNHDA, CDR2 SQIVND (reference sequence). The assay was immunoSEQ multiplex PCR, and TCRdb's table has in-frame clones only and misses some. The table includes 170,000 or so clones, about 80% detected once. The sample comprised PBMCs. The chain carries TRBV19 and TRBJ1-1; 7 positions match TRBD1. The clonotype originates from a woman between 18 and 29 years old in good health and CMV-seropositive. The CDR3 protein is CAASTGATEAFF. In DNA, the CDR3 is TGTGCAGCATCAACAGGGGCCACTGAAGCTTTCTTT.